This T cell receptor beta chain was retrieved from a study of shared clonotypes between healthy human individuals (dated by TCRdb to 2018 to 2020). About the investigation overall: The cohort comprised two women and a few men aged 18 to 49 years. Blood TCR repertoires of about 5 healthy adults were deeply sequenced to estimate repertoire size and the extent of clonotype sharing between individuals. Different laboratories and diverse techniques were used to prepare libraries and sequence TCR repertoires, to increase sequencing depth and limit assay-specific biases. Each donor's leukapheresis produced roughly between roughly 0.85 and 9.5 billion PBMCs. Overall results and qualifications from the work: The small number of donors limited the genetic and exposure-history diversity represented. Only blood was sampled, and tissue TCR repertoires likely differ from those in blood. Based on pairwise subsampling, the degree of clonotype sharing among donors was expected to be affected by sequencing depth.

From the germline V gene, CDR1 is SNHLY and CDR2 is FYNNEI. V sheds 2 bases and J sheds 2 bases, leaving 12 bases between their ends. The CDR3, cysteine through phenylalanine, is 15 amino acids long. CDR3 DNA is the only sequence kept; it has 45 bases, read in frame from the first base. Using the deep immunoSEQ assay, multiplex PCR amplified TCR CDR3 regions from genomic DNA. Genomic DNA extracted from each cell subset was distributed evenly over all wells of several immunoSEQ 96-well plates, and each plate served as one replicate. Each replicate PCR for unsorted PBMC received about 0.3 ug genomic DNA, equal to about 30,000 T cell genomes. Ten immunoSEQ deep assay plates were used to sequence the unsorted PBMC genomic DNA. Purified libraries were quantified with a Qubit 3.0 fluorometer, sized on a Bioanalyzer 2100, and re-quantified with the KAPA Library Quantification kit. Every immunoSEQ 96-well plate was sequenced on a separate single-read 150-cycle Illumina NextSeq 550 flow cell. In the paper's pipeline: The immunoSEQ output contained only junctional sequences without quality scores, so filtering could not match that applied to full-length reads. To assign V/J genes and CDR3, sequences were annotated against IMGT germline references using PyIR, a Python wrapper for IgBLAST v1.9. Any read was removed if the V/J assignment was weak (E-value above 1e-6), the CDR3 was missing, or the read contained stop codons, out-of-frame junctions, or ambiguous translated residues. V3J clonotypes were defined as sequences sharing an identical inferred V gene, J gene, and CDR3 amino acid sequence. To compute the percentage overlap between repertoires, the number of shared unique clonotypes was divided by the size of the smaller repertoire. RTK rarefaction, the Chao1 estimator, and Recon v2.1 estimates of unobserved clonotypes were used to assess repertoire richness. TCRdb re-hosts the immuneACCESS table, in-frame sequences only. Its copies lack some clones; in the studies checked, an unresolved V gene accounts for under half of them, and the cause for the rest is not known. V and J calls and clone size come straight from that table; D and trimming were deduced from the DNA. The sample contains under 600,000 clones, 75% to 80% of them found a single time. The top ten constitute around 13% of the sample.

About this clone: What this receptor recognizes is not known. No base qualities exist here, and no much larger clone lies one base off it.

Healthy HIV-negative adults with no recently reported acute infections or vaccinations were included as donors. All donors were Caucasian adults living in Nashville, Tennessee, USA. For unsorted samples, 100 million or so PBMCs were counted, and genomic DNA was extracted using the QIAamp DNA Blood Mini kit. Blood was collected by leukapheresis, and PBMCs were isolated by Ficoll-Histopaque density gradient centrifugation and then cryopreserved in liquid nitrogen vapor phase. The receptor was isolated from a woman aged 40 to 55 in good health. Some clones in this sample may be carry-over from other donors' samples. Sequencing was carried out using PBMCs. Recombination connected TRBV2 to TRBJ2-5, with the D gene possibly TRBD1 or TRBD2, each one fitting 5 bases. The CDR3 reads as follows: CASSEWDAAQETQYF. In nucleotide form, the sequence is TGTGCCAGCAGTGAATGGGACGCGGCGCAAGAGACCCAGTACTTC.